The 6 T cell receptor beta chains below all came from one sample that was sequenced in a study of T cells after yellow fever vaccination. TCRdb reprocessed the 5' RACE reads with MiXCR, giving one entry per CDR3 protein. The table has a few hundred thousand distinct CDR3 sequences, approximately 4% seen once. The material sequenced was PBMCs, taken 15 days after the yellow fever booster vaccination. The receptor set was obtained from a man between 18 and 35 years old who received the YFV17D yellow fever vaccine.

The chain carries TRBV27 and TRBJ2-6; D is unresolved. Trimming stripped 5 bases from V and 0 bases from J, with 5 bases between. This CDR3 region has 14 residues. CDR1 and CDR2 from the germline V gene are MNHEY and SMNVEV (reference sequence). This CDR3 is CASSIFSGANVLTF. The CDR3 coding sequence is TGTGCCAGCAGTATATTCTCTGGGGCCAACGTCCTGACTTTC. Looking up the rest from reference TRBV27 and TRBJ2-6 gives the full variable domain: EAQVTQNPRYLITVTGKKLTVTCSQNMNHEYMSWYRQDPGLGLRQIYYSMNVEVTDKGDVPEGYKVSRKEKRNFPLILESPSPNQTSLYFCASSIFSGANVLTFGAGSRLTVL.

This clonotype turned up a few times. The chain has TRBV12-5 and TRBJ2-7; TRBD1 matches at 11 bases. CDR3 size: 18 residues. In germline, CDR1 is LGHNT, CDR2 FRNRAP. V lost 1 base, J lost 2 bases, and 10 bases stayed unmatched. The CDR3 loop is CASGLALWGQGVTYEQYF. The CDR3, as DNA: TGTGCTAGTGGTTTGGCCCTTTGGGGACAGGGGGTAACCTACGAGCAGTACTTC.

The DNA for the CDR3 is TGCGCCAGCAGCTTGGCCGAGGGGAACACTGAAGCTTTCTTT. Translation gives CASSLAEGNTEAFF. The chain carries TRBV5-1 and TRBJ1-1, with no clear D. The CDR3 loop spans 14 amino acids. V was shortened by 0 bases and J by 1 base, with 7 bases between the two germline ends. CDR1 and CDR2 (germline): SGHRS, YFSETQ.

This clonotype was counted at least ten times. The chain carries TRBV7-2 and TRBJ2-5; 9 nucleotides match TRBD2. Trimming cost V 0 bases and J 5 bases; bases outside gene matches: 4. Germline V gene data show CDR1 as SGHTA and CDR2 as FQGNSA. CDR3 length: 15 residues. The CDR3 spells CASSLASGGGETQYF. Written as DNA, the CDR3 is TGTGCCAGCAGCTTAGCTAGCGGGGGTGGGGAGACCCAGTACTTC.

This clonotype appeared many times. The chain joins TRBV27 to TRBJ2-2; TRBD1 might be the D (5 bases). The ends were cut back, 6 bases at V and 3 bases at J, with 5 bases in the middle. The germline CDR1 and CDR2 sequences are MNHEY and SMNVEV (reference sequence). The length of the CDR3 is 12 residues. CDR3: CASRTDTGELFF. The CDR3 coding sequence is TGTGCCAGCAGGACAGACACCGGGGAGCTGTTTTTT.

This clonotype was counted many times. This sequence joins TRBV7-2 and TRBJ1-1; D remains ambiguous. The CDR3 totals 13 residues. V gave up 0 bases and J gave up 4 bases, with 6 bases separating them. Germline V CDR1 and CDR2: SGHTA, FQGNSA. The CDR3 DNA follows: TGTGCCAGCAGCTTAGCCCCGAGCACTGAAGCTTTCTTT. Amino acid sequence: CASSLAPSTEAFF.